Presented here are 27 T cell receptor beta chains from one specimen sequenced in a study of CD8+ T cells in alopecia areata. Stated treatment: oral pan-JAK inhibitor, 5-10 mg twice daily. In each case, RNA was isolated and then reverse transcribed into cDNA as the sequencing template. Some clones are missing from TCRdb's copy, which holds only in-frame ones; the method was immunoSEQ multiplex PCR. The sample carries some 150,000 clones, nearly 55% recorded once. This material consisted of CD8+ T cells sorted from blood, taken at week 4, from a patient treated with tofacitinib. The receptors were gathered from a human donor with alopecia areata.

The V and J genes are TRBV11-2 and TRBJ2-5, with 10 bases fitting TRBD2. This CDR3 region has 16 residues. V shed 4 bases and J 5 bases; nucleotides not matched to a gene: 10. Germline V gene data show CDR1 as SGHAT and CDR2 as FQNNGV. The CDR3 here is CASSSVGLAGVETQYF. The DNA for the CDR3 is TGTGCCAGCAGCTCAGTAGGTCTAGCGGGGGTTGAGACCCAGTACTTC.

The CDR3 DNA reads TGCACCAGCCCCCCCGGCGGCCTTATAACCAATTCACCCCTCCACTTT. This encodes CTSPPGGLITNSPLHF. The rearrangement links TRBV1 to TRBJ1-6. TRBV1 is a pseudogene locus. The CDR3 is made up of 16 amino acids.

The CDR3 protein is CASETGLDTEAFF. CDR3 DNA sequence: TGTGCCAGCGAAACAGGGTTGGACACTGAAGCTTTCTTT. The chain couples TRBV27 to TRBJ1-1; D is perhaps TRBD1 (6 bases). Germline lookup yields CDR1 MNHEY and CDR2 SMNVEV (reference sequence). The CDR3 runs to 13 residues. V shed 8 bases and J shed 3 bases, with 13 bases lying between them.

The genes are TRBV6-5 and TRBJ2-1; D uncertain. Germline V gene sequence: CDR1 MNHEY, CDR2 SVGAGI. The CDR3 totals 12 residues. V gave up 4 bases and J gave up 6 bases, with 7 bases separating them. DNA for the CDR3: TGTGCCAGCAGTTTAGACTTCAATGAGCAGTTCTTC. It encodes CASSLDFNEQFF.

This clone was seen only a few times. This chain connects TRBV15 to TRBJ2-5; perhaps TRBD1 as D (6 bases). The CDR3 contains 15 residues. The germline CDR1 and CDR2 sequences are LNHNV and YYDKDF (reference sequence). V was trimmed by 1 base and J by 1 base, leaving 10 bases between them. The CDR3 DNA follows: TGTGCCACCAGCAGAGGTACAGGGATCCAAGAGACCCAGTACTTC. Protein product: CATSRGTGIQETQYF. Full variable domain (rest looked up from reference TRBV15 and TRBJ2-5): DAMVIQNPRYQVTQFGKPVTLSCSQTLNHNVMYWYQQKSSQAPKLLFHYYDKDFNNEADTPDNFQSRRPNTSFCFLDIRSPGLGDTAMYLCATSRGTGIQETQYFGPGTRLLVL.

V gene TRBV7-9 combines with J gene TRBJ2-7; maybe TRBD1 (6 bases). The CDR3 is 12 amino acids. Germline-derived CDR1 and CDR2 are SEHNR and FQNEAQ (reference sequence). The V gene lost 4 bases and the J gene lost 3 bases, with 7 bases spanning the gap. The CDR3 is CASSWDNYEQYF. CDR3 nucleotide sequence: TGTGCCAGCAGCTGGGACAACTACGAGCAGTACTTC.

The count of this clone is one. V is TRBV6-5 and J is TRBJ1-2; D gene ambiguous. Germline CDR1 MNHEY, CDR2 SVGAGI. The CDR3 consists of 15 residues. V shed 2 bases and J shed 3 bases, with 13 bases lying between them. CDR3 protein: CASSYPDDGYYGYTF. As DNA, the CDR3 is TGTGCCAGCAGTTACCCCGACGACGGATACTATGGCTACACCTTC.

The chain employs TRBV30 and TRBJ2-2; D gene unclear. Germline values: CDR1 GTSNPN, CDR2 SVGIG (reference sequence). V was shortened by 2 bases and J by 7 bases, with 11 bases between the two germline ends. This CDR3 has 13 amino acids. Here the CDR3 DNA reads TGTGCCTGGAGTTACGGTCACAGCGGGGAGCTGTTTTTT. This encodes CAWSYGHSGELFF.

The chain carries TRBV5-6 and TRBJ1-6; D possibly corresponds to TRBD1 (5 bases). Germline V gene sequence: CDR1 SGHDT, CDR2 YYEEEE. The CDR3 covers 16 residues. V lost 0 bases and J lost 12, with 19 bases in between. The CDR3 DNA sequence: TGTGCCAGCAGCTTGGGGTTCAGGGTTGGTCGGGAACCCCTCCACTTT. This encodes CASSLGFRVGREPLHF.

CDR3 in amino acids: CASSLTWSTEAFF. CDR3 DNA sequence: TGTGCCAGCAGCTTAACTTGGAGCACTGAAGCTTTCTTT. The V call is TRBV27, the J call TRBJ1-1; D unclear. The CDR3 loop spans 13 amino acids. Trimming took off 6 bases at V and 4 bases at J, with 12 bases between the two ends. Germline V CDR1 and CDR2: MNHEY, SMNVEV (reference sequence).

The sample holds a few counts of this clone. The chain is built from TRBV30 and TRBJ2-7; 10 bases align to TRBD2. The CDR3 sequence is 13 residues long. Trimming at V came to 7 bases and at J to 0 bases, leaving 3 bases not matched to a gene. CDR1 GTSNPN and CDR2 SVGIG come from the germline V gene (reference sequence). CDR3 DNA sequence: TGTGCCTTCCTAGCGGGGGCCTCCTACGAGCAGTACTTC. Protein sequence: CAFLAGASYEQYF.

The DNA of the CDR3 is TGTGCCAGCAGTCCGTTGTTGGGGACTGAAGCTTTCTTT. Its translation: CASSPLLGTEAFF. V gene TRBV27 combines with J gene TRBJ1-1; D is ambiguous. The germline V gene encodes CDR1 MNHEY and CDR2 SMNVEV (reference sequence). V shed 5 bases and J shed 5 bases, with 12 bases lying between them. The CDR3 length is 13 residues.

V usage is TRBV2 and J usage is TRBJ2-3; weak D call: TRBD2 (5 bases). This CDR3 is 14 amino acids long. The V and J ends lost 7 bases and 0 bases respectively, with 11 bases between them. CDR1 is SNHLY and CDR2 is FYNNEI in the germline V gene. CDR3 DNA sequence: TGTGCCAGCACCCCTTGGACTAGCACAGATACGCAGTATTTT. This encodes CASTPWTSTDTQYF. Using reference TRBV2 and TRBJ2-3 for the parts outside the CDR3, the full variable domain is EPEVTQTPSHQVTQMGQEVILRCVPISNHLYFYWYRQILGQKVEFLVSFYNNEISEKSEIFDDQFSVERPDGSNFTLKIRSTKLEDSAMYFCASTPWTSTDTQYFGPGTRLTVL.

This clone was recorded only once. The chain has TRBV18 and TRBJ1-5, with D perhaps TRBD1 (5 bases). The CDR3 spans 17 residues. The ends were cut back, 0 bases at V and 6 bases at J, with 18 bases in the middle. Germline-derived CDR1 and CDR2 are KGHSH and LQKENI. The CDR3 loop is CASSPPAVVGGFQPQHF. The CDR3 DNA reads TGTGCCAGCTCACCACCGGCCGTCGTTGGGGGATTTCAGCCCCAGCATTTT.

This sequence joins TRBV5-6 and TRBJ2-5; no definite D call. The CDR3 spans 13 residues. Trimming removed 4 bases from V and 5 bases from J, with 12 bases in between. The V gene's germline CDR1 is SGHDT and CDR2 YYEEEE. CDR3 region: CASSPDPEETQYF. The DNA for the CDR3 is TGTGCCAGCAGCCCAGACCCCGAGGAGACCCAGTACTTC.

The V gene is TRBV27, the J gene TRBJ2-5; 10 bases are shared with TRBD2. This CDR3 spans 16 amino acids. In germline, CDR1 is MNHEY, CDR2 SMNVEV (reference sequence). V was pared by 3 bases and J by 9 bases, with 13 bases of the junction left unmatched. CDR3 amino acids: CASSFGPSGGPSAQYF. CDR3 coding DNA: TGTGCCAGCAGTTTCGGCCCTAGCGGGGGTCCATCGGCCCAGTACTTC.

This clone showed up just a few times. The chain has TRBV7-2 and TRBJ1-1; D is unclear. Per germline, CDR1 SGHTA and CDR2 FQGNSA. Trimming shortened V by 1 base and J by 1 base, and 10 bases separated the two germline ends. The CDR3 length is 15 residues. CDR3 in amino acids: CASSLEDWTNTEAFF. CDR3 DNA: TGTGCCAGCAGCTTAGAGGACTGGACGAACACTGAAGCTTTCTTT.

The CDR3 is CASSSQQGNTIYF. CDR3 sequence (DNA): TGTGCCAGCAGCAGCCAACAGGGAAACACCATATATTTT. The genes are TRBV9 and TRBJ1-3; D not resolved. V was clipped by 4 bases and J by 4 bases, with 9 bases between them. CDR3 length equals 13 residues. Germline CDR1 reads SGDLS; CDR2 reads YYNGEE. Variable domain in full (rest from reference TRBV9 and TRBJ1-3): DSGVTQTPKHLITATGQRVTLRCSPRSGDLSVYWYQQSLDQGLQFLIQYYNGEERAKGNILERFSAQQFPDLHSELNLSSLELGDSALYFCASSSQQGNTIYFGEGSWLTVV.

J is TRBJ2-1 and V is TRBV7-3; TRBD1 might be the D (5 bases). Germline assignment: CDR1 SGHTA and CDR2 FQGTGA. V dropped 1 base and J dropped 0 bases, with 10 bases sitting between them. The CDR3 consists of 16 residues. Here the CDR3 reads CASSLRTPSSYNEQFF. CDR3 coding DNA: TGTGCCAGCAGCTTAAGGACACCGAGCTCCTACAATGAGCAGTTCTTC.

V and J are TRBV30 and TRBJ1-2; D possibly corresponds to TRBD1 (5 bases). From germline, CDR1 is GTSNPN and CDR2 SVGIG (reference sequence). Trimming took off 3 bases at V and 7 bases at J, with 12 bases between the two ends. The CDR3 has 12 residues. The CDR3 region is CAWRWQGGGYTF. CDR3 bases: TGTGCCTGGAGATGGCAGGGAGGTGGCTACACCTTC.

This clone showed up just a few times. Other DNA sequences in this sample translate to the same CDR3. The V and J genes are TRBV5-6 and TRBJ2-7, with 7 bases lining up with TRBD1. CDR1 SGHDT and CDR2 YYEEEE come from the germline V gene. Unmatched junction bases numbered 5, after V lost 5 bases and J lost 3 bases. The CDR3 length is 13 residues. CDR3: CASSPGQFYEQYF. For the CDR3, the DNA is TGTGCCAGCAGTCCGGGACAGTTCTACGAGCAGTACTTC.

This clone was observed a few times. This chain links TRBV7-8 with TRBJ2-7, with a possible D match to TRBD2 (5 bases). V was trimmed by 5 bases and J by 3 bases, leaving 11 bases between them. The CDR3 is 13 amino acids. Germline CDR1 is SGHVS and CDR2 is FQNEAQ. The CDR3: CASSSGPNYEQYF. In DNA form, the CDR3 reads TGTGCCAGCAGCAGCGGACCCAACTACGAGCAGTACTTC.

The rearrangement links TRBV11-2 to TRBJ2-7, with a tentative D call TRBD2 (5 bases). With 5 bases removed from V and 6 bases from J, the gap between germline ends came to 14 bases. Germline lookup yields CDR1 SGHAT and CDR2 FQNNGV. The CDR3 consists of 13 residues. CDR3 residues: CASSPSPAGEQYF. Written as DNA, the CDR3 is TGTGCCAGCAGCCCATCCCCCGCGGGCGAGCAGTACTTC.

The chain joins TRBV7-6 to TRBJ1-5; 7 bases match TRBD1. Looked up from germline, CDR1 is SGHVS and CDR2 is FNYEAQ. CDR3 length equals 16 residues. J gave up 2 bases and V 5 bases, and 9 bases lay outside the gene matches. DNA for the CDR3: TGTGCCAGCAGCGATTTGCTCACAGGGGGCAATCAGCCCCAGCATTTT. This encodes CASSDLLTGGNQPQHF.

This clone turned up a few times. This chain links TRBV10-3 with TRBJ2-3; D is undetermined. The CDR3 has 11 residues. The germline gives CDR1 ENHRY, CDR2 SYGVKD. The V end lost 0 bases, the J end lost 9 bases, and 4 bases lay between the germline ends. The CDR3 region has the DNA TGTGCCATCAGTGAGTCCTGGACGCAGTATTTT. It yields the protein CAISESWTQYF.

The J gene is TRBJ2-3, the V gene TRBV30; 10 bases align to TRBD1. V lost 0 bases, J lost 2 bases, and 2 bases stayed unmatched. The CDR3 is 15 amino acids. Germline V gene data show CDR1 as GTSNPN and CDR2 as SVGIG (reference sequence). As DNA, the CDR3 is TGTGCCTGGAGTGTGGGACAGGGGCTCACAGATACGCAGTATTTT. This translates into CAWSVGQGLTDTQYF.

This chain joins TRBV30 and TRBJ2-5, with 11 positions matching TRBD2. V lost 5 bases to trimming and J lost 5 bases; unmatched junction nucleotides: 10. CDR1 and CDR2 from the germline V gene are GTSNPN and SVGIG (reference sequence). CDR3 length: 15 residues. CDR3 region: CAWVHLAGGPETQYF. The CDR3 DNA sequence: TGTGCCTGGGTCCACTTAGCGGGGGGGCCCGAGACCCAGTACTTC.